These 21 T cell receptor beta chains came from one sample sequenced in a study of CD8 T cells in ankylosing spondylitis. TCRdb processed the 5' RACE reads anew with MiXCR; each CDR3 protein has one entry. The repertoire holds 250,000 to 350,000 distinct CDR3 sequences, with less than 25% as singletons. Sequencing used blood, either unsorted or a sorted T cell fraction (not recorded which). These receptors were obtained from a female donor with ankylosing spondylitis or in good health (not recorded which).

The gene calls are TRBV20-1 and TRBJ1-1; a weak D match, TRBD1 (5 bases). The CDR3 has 13 residues. Germline V gene sequence: CDR1 DFQATT, CDR2 SNEGSKA (reference sequence). Trimming took off 4 bases at V and 0 bases at J, with 9 bases between the two ends. CDR3 sequence reads: CSAKGPLNTEAFF. The DNA for the CDR3 is TGCAGTGCTAAGGGACCGCTGAACACTGAAGCTTTCTTT.

The genes are TRBV11-2 and TRBJ2-7; TRBD2 aligns across 9 bases. V dropped 5 bases and J dropped 4; count of bases not matched to a gene: 9. The CDR3 has 15 amino acids. The germline V gene encodes CDR1 SGHAT and CDR2 FQNNGV. In nucleotides, the CDR3 is TGTGCCAGCAGCCCCGGAGGCGGGAGGGGTTACGAGCAGTACTTC. It translates to CASSPGGGRGYEQYF.

This clonotype was counted a few times. The chain employs TRBV5-1 and TRBJ1-6; D perhaps matches TRBD1 (6 bases). CDR3 length: 13 residues. Germline assignment: CDR1 SGHRS and CDR2 YFSETQ. The germline V and J ends were trimmed by 7 bases and 8 bases, with 13 bases remaining between them. The CDR3 reads CASQRGPDSPLHF. The CDR3 DNA is TGCGCCAGCCAGCGGGGGCCGGATTCACCCCTCCACTTT.

The sample holds a few counts of this clonotype. This chain joins TRBV10-3 and TRBJ2-1; D assignment may be TRBD1 or TRBD2 (6 bases each). Trimming shortened V by 6 bases and J by 5 bases, and 17 bases separated the two germline ends. The CDR3 runs 15 residues. Looked up from germline, CDR1 is ENHRY and CDR2 is SYGVKD. CDR3 sequence reads: CAISGVGGTNNEQFF. The CDR3 DNA reads as TGTGCCATCAGCGGTGTAGGCGGGACAAACAATGAGCAGTTCTTC.

The chain employs TRBV6-5 and TRBJ2-3, with D possibly being TRBD1 (5 bases). V shed 2 bases and J shed 2 bases, with 8 bases lying between them. This CDR3 is built from 14 residues. Germline CDR1 and CDR2: MNHEY and SVGAGI. The DNA of the CDR3 is TGTGCCAGCAGTTACAGGGGCGACACAGATACGCAGTATTTT. Protein sequence: CASSYRGDTDTQYF.

The chain carries TRBV7-8 and TRBJ2-3; D gene ambiguous. V lost 3 bases and J 6 bases, leaving 10 bases between the germline ends. CDR1 is SGHVS, CDR2 FQNEAQ, per germline. The CDR3 contains 13 residues. CDR3 residues: CASSFTRRDTQYF. The CDR3 DNA reads TGTGCCAGCAGCTTTACCAGGCGGGATACGCAGTATTTT.

The V call is TRBV5-5, the J call TRBJ2-7, with 9 bases aligning to TRBD1. Germline V CDR1 and CDR2: SGHKS, YYEKEE (reference sequence). Germline trimming cut 3 bases from V and 5 bases from J; bases unmatched to any gene: 9. The CDR3 spans 15 residues. The CDR3 reads CASSSWTGDVDEQYF. The DNA for the CDR3 is TGTGCCAGCAGCTCCTGGACAGGGGACGTGGACGAGCAGTACTTC.

Many counts were recorded for this clonotype. The J gene is TRBJ2-1, the V gene TRBV29-1; 10 bases line up with TRBD2. The CDR3 is 17 residues long. V was pared by 7 bases and J by 1 base, with 13 bases of the junction left unmatched. The germline V gene has CDR1 SQVTM and CDR2 ANQGSEA. The CDR3 region is CSGRSGRAPRSYNEQFF. In DNA form, the CDR3 reads TGCAGCGGCAGGAGCGGGAGGGCCCCTAGGTCCTACAATGAGCAGTTCTTC.

Comments on this clonotype: A much larger clone lies a single base off, so this may be a read error. The J gene is TRBJ2-2, the V gene TRBV4-3; 11 nucleotides line up with TRBD2. This CDR3 is built from 16 residues. In germline, CDR1 is LGHNA, CDR2 YSLEER. This chain's CDR3 is CGSSSLAGVSDGELFF. In DNA, the CDR3 is TGCGGCAGCAGCTCACTAGCGGGAGTATCGGACGGGGAGCTGTTTTTT.

The V call is TRBV19, the J call TRBJ2-5; D may correspond to TRBD1 or TRBD2 (5 bases each). Trimming pared 5 bases from V and 1 base from J, leaving 11 bases between. This CDR3 spans 14 amino acids. Germline V lookup: CDR1 LNHDA, CDR2 SQIVND (reference sequence). CDR3: CASSSPGTQETQYF. The CDR3 DNA reads TGTGCCAGTAGTTCACCAGGGACCCAAGAGACCCAGTACTTC.

The table lists this clonotype with a few counts. The chain links TRBV20-1 to TRBJ2-3, with D perhaps matching TRBD1 or TRBD2 (5 bases each). CDR1 and CDR2 from the germline V gene are DFQATT and SNEGSKA (reference sequence). This CDR3 region has 13 residues. V was trimmed by 3 bases and J by 1 base, leaving 8 bases between them. CDR3 region: CSARMGGTDTQYF. In nucleotides, the CDR3 is TGCAGTGCTAGGATGGGGGGCACAGATACGCAGTATTTT.

The J gene is TRBJ2-7, the V gene TRBV7-2; no definite D call. The CDR3 runs to 14 residues. Trimming removed 1 base from V and 2 bases from J, with 9 bases in between. Looked up from germline, CDR1 is SGHTA and CDR2 is FQGNSA. CDR3 sequence: CASSLVFEPYEQYF. The CDR3 coding sequence is TGTGCCAGCAGCTTAGTTTTTGAACCCTACGAGCAGTACTTC.

This clonotype was recorded many times. This chain joins TRBV4-3 and TRBJ2-1; 9 nucleotides align to TRBD2. J lost 0 bases, V lost 4 bases, and 4 bases had no gene match. This CDR3 region has 16 residues. Per germline, CDR1 LGHNA and CDR2 YSLEER. The CDR3 DNA is TGCGCCAGCAGCCTCAATAGCGGGAGCTCCTACAATGAGCAGTTCTTC. Its protein is CASSLNSGSSYNEQFF.

The J gene is TRBJ2-2, the V gene TRBV7-6; 12 bases map to TRBD2. V was pared by 6 bases and J by 6 bases, with 5 bases of the junction left unmatched. Germline V gives CDR1 SGHVS, CDR2 FNYEAQ. The CDR3 runs to 15 residues. CDR3 sequence reads: CASSSGTSGPGELFF. CDR3 bases: TGTGCCAGCAGTTCCGGGACTAGCGGGCCCGGGGAGCTGTTTTTT.

This clonotype was counted a few times. The V call is TRBV20-1, the J call TRBJ2-5; D gene unclear. CDR3 length: 11 amino acids. Germline lookup yields CDR1 DFQATT and CDR2 SNEGSKA (reference sequence). Trimming cost V 7 bases and J 2 bases, with 8 bases left between them. Here the CDR3 DNA reads TGCAGTGTACTACCACAAGAGACCCAGTACTTC. As protein: CSVLPQETQYF.

This chain uses TRBV5-6 with TRBJ2-7; TRBD2 matches at 15 bases. The V gene end was trimmed by 3 bases and the J gene end by 3 bases; junction bases not matched to a gene: 1. The CDR3 spans 15 residues. Per the germline V gene, CDR1 is SGHDT and CDR2 is YYEEEE. The CDR3 coding sequence is TGTGCCAGCAGCTCGGGACTAGCGGGAGGCTACGAGCAGTACTTC. Translation gives CASSSGLAGGYEQYF.

This clonotype was picked up a small number of times. V and J are TRBV20-1 and TRBJ2-1; 10 bases fit TRBD2. The germline gives CDR1 DFQATT, CDR2 SNEGSKA (reference sequence). The V and J ends lost 6 bases and 4 bases, in that order; junction bases with no gene match: 6. The CDR3 extends over 14 amino acids. This CDR3 reads CSAMGLARYNEQFF. The CDR3 DNA reads TGCAGTGCCATGGGACTAGCGAGGTACAATGAGCAGTTCTTC.

This sequence joins TRBV7-2 and TRBJ2-1; D not resolved. The V gene's germline CDR1 is SGHTA and CDR2 FQGNSA. The CDR3 length is 16 residues. Trimming left V 3 bases short and J 0 bases short, with 12 bases between. As DNA, the CDR3 is TGTGCCAGCAGCTTTTTTAAAACTGCCTCCTACAATGAGCAGTTCTTC. Encoded protein: CASSFFKTASYNEQFF. The variable domain in full, completed from reference TRBV7-2 and TRBJ2-1, reads GAGVSQSPSNKVTEKGKDVELRCDPISGHTALYWYRQSLGQGLEFLIYFQGNSAPDKSGLPSDRFSAERTGGSVSTLTIQRTQQEDSAVYLCASSFFKTASYNEQFFGPGTRLTVL.

This clonotype is classed as medium-sized. The J gene is TRBJ1-2, the V gene TRBV12-3 or TRBV12-4, with 9 positions matching TRBD1. The ends lost 6 bases at V and 7 bases at J; junction bases unmatched: 9. The CDR3 has 14 residues. CDR3 DNA sequence: TGTGCCAGCAGCCCCACAGGGGGCGGGCGTGGCTACACCTTC. Amino acids: CASSPTGGGRGYTF.

V usage is TRBV6-5 and J usage is TRBJ2-7; 7 nucleotides agree with TRBD2. V lost 4 bases to trimming and J lost 2 bases; unmatched junction nucleotides: 8. The CDR3 extends over 15 amino acids. Germline assignment: CDR1 MNHEY and CDR2 SVGAGI. CDR3 in amino acids: CASSLQGTKTYEQYF. Written as DNA, the CDR3 is TGTGCCAGCAGTTTACAAGGGACTAAAACCTACGAGCAGTACTTC.

CDR3 loop: CASSPIGGARGEQFF. In DNA, the CDR3 is TGTGCCAGCAGCCCCATAGGGGGGGCAAGGGGTGAGCAGTTCTTC. The chain is built from TRBV7-2 and TRBJ2-1, with D perhaps matching TRBD2 (7 bases). The CDR3 runs to 15 residues. Germline loops: CDR1 SGHTA, CDR2 FQGNSA. Trimming cost V 5 bases and J 9 bases, with 20 bases left between them.